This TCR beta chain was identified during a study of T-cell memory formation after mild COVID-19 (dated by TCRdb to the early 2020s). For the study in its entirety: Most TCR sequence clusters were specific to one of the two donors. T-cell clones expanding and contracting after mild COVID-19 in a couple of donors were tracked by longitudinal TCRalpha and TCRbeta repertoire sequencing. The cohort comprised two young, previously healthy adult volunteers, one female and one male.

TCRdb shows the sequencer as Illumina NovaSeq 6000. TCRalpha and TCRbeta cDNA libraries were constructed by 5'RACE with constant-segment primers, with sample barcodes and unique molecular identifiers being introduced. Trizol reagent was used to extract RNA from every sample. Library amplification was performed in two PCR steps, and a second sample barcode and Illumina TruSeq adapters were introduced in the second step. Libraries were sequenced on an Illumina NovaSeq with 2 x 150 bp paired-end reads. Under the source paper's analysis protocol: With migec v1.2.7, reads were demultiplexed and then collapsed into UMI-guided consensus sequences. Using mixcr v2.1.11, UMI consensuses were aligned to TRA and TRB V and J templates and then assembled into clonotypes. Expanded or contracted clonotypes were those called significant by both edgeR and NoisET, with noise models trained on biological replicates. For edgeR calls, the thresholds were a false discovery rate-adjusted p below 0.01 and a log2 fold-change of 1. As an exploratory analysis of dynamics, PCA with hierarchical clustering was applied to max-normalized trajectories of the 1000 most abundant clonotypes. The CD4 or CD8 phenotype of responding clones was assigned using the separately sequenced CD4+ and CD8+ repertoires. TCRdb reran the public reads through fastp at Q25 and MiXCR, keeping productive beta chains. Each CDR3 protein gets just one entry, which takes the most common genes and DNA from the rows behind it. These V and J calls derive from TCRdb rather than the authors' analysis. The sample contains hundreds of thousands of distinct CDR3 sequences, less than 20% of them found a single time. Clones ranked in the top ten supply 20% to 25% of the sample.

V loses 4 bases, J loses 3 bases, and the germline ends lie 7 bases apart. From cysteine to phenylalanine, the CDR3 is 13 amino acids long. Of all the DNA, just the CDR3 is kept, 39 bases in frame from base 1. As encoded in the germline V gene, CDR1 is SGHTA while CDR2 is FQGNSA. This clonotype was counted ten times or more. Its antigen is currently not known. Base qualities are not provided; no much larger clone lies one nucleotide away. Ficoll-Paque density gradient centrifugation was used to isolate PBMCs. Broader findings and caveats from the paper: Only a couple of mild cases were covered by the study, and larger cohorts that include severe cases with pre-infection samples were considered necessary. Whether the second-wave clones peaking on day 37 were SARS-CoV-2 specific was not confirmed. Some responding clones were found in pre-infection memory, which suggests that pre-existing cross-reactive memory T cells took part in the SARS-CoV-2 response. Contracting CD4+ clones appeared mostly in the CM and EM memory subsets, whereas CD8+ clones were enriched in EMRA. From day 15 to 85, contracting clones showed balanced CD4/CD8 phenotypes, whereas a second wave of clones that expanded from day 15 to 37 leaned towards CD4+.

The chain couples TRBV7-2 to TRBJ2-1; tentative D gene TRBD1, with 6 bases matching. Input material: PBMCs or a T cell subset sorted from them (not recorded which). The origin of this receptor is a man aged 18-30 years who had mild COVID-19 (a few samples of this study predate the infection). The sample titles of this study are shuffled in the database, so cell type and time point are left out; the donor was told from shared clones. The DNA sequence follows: TGTGCCAGCAGCTCGGACAGCTACAATGAGCAGTTCTTC. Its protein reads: CASSSDSYNEQFF. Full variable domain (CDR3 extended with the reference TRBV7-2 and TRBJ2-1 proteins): GAGVSQSPSNKVTEKGKDVELRCDPISGHTALYWYRQSLGQGLEFLIYFQGNSAPDKSGLPSDRFSAERTGGSVSTLTIQRTQQEDSAVYLCASSSDSYNEQFFGPGTRLTVL.